This passage covers 21 T cell receptor beta chains from one sample sequenced in a study of T cell responses to AZD1222 COVID-19 vaccine. Repertoires were generated with immunoSEQ multiplex PCR, while TCRdb's copy carries only in-frame clones and drops some. The table has 100,000 to 150,000 clones, 80% to 90% seen once. The sample was peripheral blood, taken 28 days after the second AZD1222 dose. The source of these receptors is an adult who received the AZD1222 COVID-19 vaccine.

The chain has TRBV18 and TRBJ1-2; 7 bases agree with TRBD1. This CDR3 has 14 amino acids. V was clipped by 4 bases and J by 6 bases; unmatched bases: 8. The germline V gene encodes CDR1 KGHSH and CDR2 LQKENI. The CDR3 loop reads CASSLRQGEDGYTF. The CDR3 DNA sequence: TGTGCCAGCTCACTTCGACAGGGAGAGGATGGCTACACCTTC.

This clone was detected a few times. J is TRBJ2-2 and V is TRBV4-3; the match to TRBD2 covers 7 bases. The germline V gene encodes CDR1 LGHNA and CDR2 YSLEER. V gave up 1 base and J gave up 2 bases; unmatched junction bases: 4. The CDR3 runs to 16 residues. The CDR3 spells CASSQGPGGNTGELFF. In DNA, the CDR3 is TGCGCCAGCAGCCAAGGTCCGGGGGGAAACACCGGGGAGCTGTTTTTT.

The chain recombines TRBV27 with TRBJ2-1, with D perhaps TRBD2 (6 bases). Germline CDR1 MNHEY, CDR2 SMNVEV (reference sequence). The CDR3 runs 16 residues. The V end was cut by 1 base, the J end by 8 bases, with 18 bases between. The CDR3 coding sequence is TGTGCCAGCAGTTTATTCGGGGGACTGGTAGTGGATGAGCAGTTCTTC. Its protein product is CASSLFGGLVVDEQFF.

J is TRBJ2-3 and V is TRBV10-3; D not resolved. The V gene lost 5 bases and the J gene lost 5 bases, with 5 bases spanning the gap. The CDR3 is 11 amino acids. Germline CDR1 is ENHRY and CDR2 is SYGVKD. Here the CDR3 reads CAISQIDTQYF. CDR3 in DNA: TGTGCCATCAGTCAGATAGATACGCAGTATTTT.

The chain couples TRBV10-3 to TRBJ1-1; possibly TRBD1 for D (5 bases). V lost 9 bases and J lost 1, with 12 bases in between. Germline V gives CDR1 ENHRY, CDR2 SYGVKD. The CDR3 has 13 amino acids. The CDR3 sequence is CAILDGQNTEAFF. The CDR3, as DNA: TGTGCCATACTGGACGGACAGAACACTGAAGCTTTCTTT.

This rearrangement joins TRBV30 to TRBJ2-7, with 7 bases identical to TRBD1. With V trimmed by 2 bases and J by 4 bases, 8 bases remained unmatched. Germline V gene lookup returns CDR1 GTSNPN and CDR2 SVGIG (reference sequence). CDR3 size: 14 residues. This CDR3 reads CAWSIKGALYEQYF. As DNA, the CDR3 is TGTGCCTGGAGTATAAAGGGGGCGCTGTACGAGCAGTACTTC. The full variable domain, completed using reference TRBV30 and TRBJ2-7, is SQTIHQWPATLVQPVGSPLSLECTVEGTSNPNLYWYRQAAGRGLQLLFYSVGIGQISSEVPQNLSASRPQDRQFILSSKKLLLSDSGFYLCAWSIKGALYEQYFGPGTRLTVT.

The chain uses TRBV3-1 (or the pseudogene TRBV3-2) and TRBJ2-7; D is unresolved. Germline values: CDR1 LGHDT, CDR2 YNNKEL (reference sequence). Trimming shortened V by 2 bases and J by 6 bases, and 14 bases separated the two germline ends. The CDR3 covers 14 residues. As DNA, the CDR3 is TGTGCCAGCAGCCAAATGGCAGGTAGGACCGAGCAGTACTTC. Its translation is CASSQMAGRTEQYF.

This sequence joins TRBV19 and TRBJ1-2; 9 bases are a match to TRBD1. Germline V CDR1 and CDR2: LNHDA, SQIVND (reference sequence). The CDR3 sequence is 13 residues long. Unmatched junction bases numbered 4, after V lost 3 bases and J lost 8 bases. The CDR3 DNA reads as TGTGCCAGTAGTATCCGGGACAGGGACGGCTACACCTTC. Its translation is CASSIRDRDGYTF. Full variable domain (missing parts from reference TRBV19 and TRBJ1-2): DGGITQSPKYLFRKEGQNVTLSCEQNLNHDAMYWYRQDPGQGLRLIYYSQIVNDFQKGDIAEGYSVSREKKESFPLTVTSAQKNPTAFYLCASSIRDRDGYTFGSGTRLTVV.

The V call is TRBV10-3, the J call TRBJ1-1; the D is unclear. Between the trimmed V and J ends, which lost 9 bases and 0 bases, there was a span of 11 bases. Germline CDR1 ENHRY, CDR2 SYGVKD. The CDR3 is made up of 13 amino acids. CDR3: CAISRTLNTEAFF. Here the CDR3 DNA reads TGTGCCATATCAAGAACACTGAACACTGAAGCTTTCTTT.

DNA for the CDR3: TGTGCCAGCCAATCTAATAAGGTGGAAAAACTGTTTTTT. It yields the protein CASQSNKVEKLFF. This chain joins TRBV12-3 or TRBV12-4 and TRBJ1-4; no firm D call. The CDR3 consists of 13 residues. The V gene lost 8 bases and the J gene lost 8 bases, with 15 bases spanning the gap.

V usage is TRBV7-9 and J usage is TRBJ2-7; perhaps TRBD2 as D (7 bases). V lost 6 bases and J lost 5, with 17 bases in between. The V gene's germline CDR1 is SEHNR and CDR2 FQNEAQ (reference sequence). The CDR3 loop spans 14 amino acids. As DNA, the CDR3 is TGTGCCAGCAGGCTCGACGGGGGGCAACACGAGCAGTACTTC. This encodes CASRLDGGQHEQYF.

The chain combines TRBV5-1 with TRBJ1-6; tentatively, D is TRBD1 (5 bases). Germline V gene sequence: CDR1 SGHRS, CDR2 YFSETQ. This CDR3 has 14 residues. V dropped 1 base and J dropped 10 bases, with 12 bases sitting between them. In DNA, the CDR3 is TGCGCCAGCAGCTTGTTGGGGGTCGGCTCACCCCTCCACTTT. It specifies CASSLLGVGSPLHF.

The chain employs TRBV3-1 (or the pseudogene TRBV3-2) and TRBJ1-5; the match to TRBD1 covers 8 bases. Per germline, CDR1 LGHDT and CDR2 YNNKEL (reference sequence). The CDR3 is made up of 15 amino acids. With 0 bases clipped from V and 7 bases from J, the junction kept 5 bases outside the gene matches. The CDR3 sequence: CASSQDTGGGQPQHF. The CDR3 DNA is TGTGCCAGCAGCCAAGATACAGGGGGTGGGCAGCCCCAGCATTTT.

V usage is TRBV10-3 and J usage is TRBJ2-1, with a possible D match to TRBD1 (6 bases). V was cut by 4 bases and J by 12 bases, with 16 bases left in between. The CDR3 contains 13 residues. Germline V gives CDR1 ENHRY, CDR2 SYGVKD. CDR3 region: CAISGGTGMGQFF. The CDR3 nucleotides are TGTGCCATCAGTGGGGGAACAGGGATGGGGCAGTTCTTC.

This chain links TRBV11-1 with TRBJ2-3; 8 bases agree with TRBD1. In germline, CDR1 is SGHAT, CDR2 FQDESV (reference sequence). CDR3 length equals 14 residues. Losses at the gene ends were 2 bases for V and 3 bases for J; bases not matched to a gene: 1. The CDR3 DNA reads TGTGCCAGCAGCTTAAGACAGGGGACAGATACGCAGTATTTT. Its protein is CASSLRQGTDTQYF.

The chain recombines TRBV2 with TRBJ1-2; 8 nucleotides match TRBD1. Germline V gene sequence: CDR1 SNHLY, CDR2 FYNNEI. V dropped 2 bases and J dropped 6; count of bases not matched to a gene: 5. This CDR3 has 14 amino acids. In nucleotides, the CDR3 is TGTGCCAGCAGTGAAACCAGGGGGCGGGATGGCTACACCTTC. This gives the protein CASSETRGRDGYTF.

The CDR3 loop is CASSYPVKGQFF. The DNA of the CDR3 is TGTGCCAGCAGTTATCCTGTAAAGGGGCAGTTCTTC. The chain joins TRBV6-2 or TRBV6-3 to TRBJ2-1; no clear D gene. Germline CDR1 reads MNHEY; CDR2 reads SVGEGT. V lost 3 bases and J lost 12, with 12 bases in between. This CDR3 is 12 amino acids long.

The chain has TRBV27 and TRBJ1-5; weak D call: TRBD1 (5 bases). CDR3 length: 15 residues. The V end lost 3 bases, the J end lost 3 bases, and 12 bases lay between the germline ends. Germline V lookup: CDR1 MNHEY, CDR2 SMNVEV (reference sequence). CDR3 nucleotide sequence: TGTGCCAGCAGTTTGGGGACCCCAAACAATCAGCCCCAGCATTTT. This encodes CASSLGTPNNQPQHF.

The rearrangement uses TRBV11-2 and TRBJ1-1; D gene unclear. Germline loops: CDR1 SGHAT, CDR2 FQNNGV. V gave up 5 bases and J gave up 6 bases, with 13 bases separating them. CDR3 length equals 13 residues. The CDR3, as DNA: TGTGCCAGCAGCCCCGAGGCCGACCCTGAAGCTTTCTTT. As protein: CASSPEADPEAFF.

The chain employs TRBV19 and TRBJ2-2; weak D call: TRBD2 (5 bases). The CDR3 is 13 residues long. Germline assignment: CDR1 LNHDA and CDR2 SQIVND (reference sequence). V was clipped by 4 bases and J by 7 bases, with 10 bases between them. As DNA, the CDR3 is TGTGCCAGTAGTAAGTGGGAGCGCGGGGAGCTGTTTTTT. Residues: CASSKWERGELFF.

The rearrangement joins TRBV5-1 to TRBJ2-7, with D perhaps given as TRBD1 or TRBD2 (5 bases each). V was pared by 4 bases and J by 3 bases, with 14 bases between. The CDR3 is 14 residues long. The germline V gene encodes CDR1 SGHRS and CDR2 YFSETQ. CDR3 residues: CASSKSWGNYEQYF. For the CDR3, the DNA is TGCGCCAGCAGCAAATCGTGGGGGAACTACGAGCAGTACTTC.